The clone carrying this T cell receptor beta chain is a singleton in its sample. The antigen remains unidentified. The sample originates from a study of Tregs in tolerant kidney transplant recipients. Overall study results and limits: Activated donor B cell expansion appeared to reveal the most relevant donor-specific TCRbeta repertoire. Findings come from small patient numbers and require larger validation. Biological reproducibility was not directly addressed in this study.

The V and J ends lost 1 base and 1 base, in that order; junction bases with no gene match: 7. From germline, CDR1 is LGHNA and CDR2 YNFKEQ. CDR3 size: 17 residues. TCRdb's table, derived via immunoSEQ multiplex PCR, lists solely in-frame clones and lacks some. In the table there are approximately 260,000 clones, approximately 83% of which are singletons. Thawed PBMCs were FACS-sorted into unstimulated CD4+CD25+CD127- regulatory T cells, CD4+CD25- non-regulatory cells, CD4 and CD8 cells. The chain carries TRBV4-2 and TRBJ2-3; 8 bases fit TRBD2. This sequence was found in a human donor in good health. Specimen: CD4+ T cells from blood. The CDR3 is CASSQVGGRSGTDTQYF. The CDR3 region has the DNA TGTGCCAGCAGCCAAGTTGGCGGGAGGTCGGGCACAGATACGCAGTATTTT.